This T cell receptor (beta chain) was sequenced for a study of blood T cell repertoires in COVID-19. Looking at the study overall: Nucleic acid was either cDNA or gDNA, and it came from T cells, B-cell-depleted T cells, or PBMCs.

In the source study's methods: Estimation of nucleated cell counts relied on the amplification of reference gene primers. Libraries were prepared by immunoSEQ multiplex PCR; TCRdb keeps only in-frame clonotypes and omits some of them. V and J calls and clone size are given by that table; D and trimming were obtained from the DNA. The sample consists of approximately 310,000 clones, around 86% of them appearing once. Participant reports of clinical history set cohort assignment. The study counted Cohort 3 donors as recovered given two negative PCRs, clearance, or symptom resolution. From germline, CDR1 is SEHNR and CDR2 FQNEAQ (reference sequence). The CDR3 covers 14 residues. V lost 1 base and J 6 bases, leaving 10 bases between the germline ends.

The chain has TRBV7-9 and TRBJ2-1; the D gene is possibly TRBD1 (6 bases). This TCR came from a man in his sixties who had recovered from COVID-19. Sample: PBMCs or T cells enriched from blood (not recorded which). The CDR3 DNA follows: TGTGCCAGCAGCTTAGGCAGGGGACCCAATGAGCAGTTCTTC. It is translated as CASSLGRGPNEQFF.